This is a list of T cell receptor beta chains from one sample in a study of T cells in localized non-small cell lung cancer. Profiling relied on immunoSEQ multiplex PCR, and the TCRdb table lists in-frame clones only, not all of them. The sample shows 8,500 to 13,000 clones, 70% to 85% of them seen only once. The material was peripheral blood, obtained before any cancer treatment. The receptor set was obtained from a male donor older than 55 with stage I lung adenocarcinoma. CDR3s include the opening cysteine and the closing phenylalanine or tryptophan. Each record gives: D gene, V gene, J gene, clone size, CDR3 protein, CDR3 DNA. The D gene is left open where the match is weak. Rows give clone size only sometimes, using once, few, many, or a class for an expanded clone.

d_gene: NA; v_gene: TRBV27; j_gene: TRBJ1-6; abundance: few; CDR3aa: CASSPLGAYNSPLHF; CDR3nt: TGTGCCAGCAGTCCCCTTGGGGCCTATAATTCACCCCTCCACTTT
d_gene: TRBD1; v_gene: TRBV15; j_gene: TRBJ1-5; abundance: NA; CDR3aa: CATSASTGAQPQHF; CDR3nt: TGTGCCACCAGCGCTTCGACAGGGGCCCAGCCCCAGCATTTT
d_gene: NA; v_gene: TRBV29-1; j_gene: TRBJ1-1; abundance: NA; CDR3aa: CSANQMNTEAFF; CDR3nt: TGCAGCGCCAACCAGATGAACACTGAAGCTTTCTTT
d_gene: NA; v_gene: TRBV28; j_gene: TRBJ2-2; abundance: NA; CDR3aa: CASLRGSRNTGELFF; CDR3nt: TGTGCCAGTCTCCGAGGTTCGAGGAACACCGGGGAGCTGTTTTTT
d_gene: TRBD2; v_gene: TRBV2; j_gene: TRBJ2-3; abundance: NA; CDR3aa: CASSAERGGDTQYF; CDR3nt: TGTGCCAGCAGTGCCGAGCGGGGGGGGGATACGCAGTATTTT
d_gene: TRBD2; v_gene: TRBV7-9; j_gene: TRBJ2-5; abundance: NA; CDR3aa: CASSLRYRAGGPETQYF; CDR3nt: TGTGCCAGCAGCTTAAGATATCGAGCGGGGGGGCCGGAGACCCAGTACTTC
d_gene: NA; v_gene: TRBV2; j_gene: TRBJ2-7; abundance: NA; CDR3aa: CAHGPHRGLSYEQYF; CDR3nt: TGTGCCCACGGTCCACATCGAGGCCTCTCCTACGAGCAGTACTTC
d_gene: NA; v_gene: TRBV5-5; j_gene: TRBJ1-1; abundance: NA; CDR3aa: CASSPNAQSIEAFF; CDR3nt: TGTGCCAGCAGCCCTAACGCCCAGTCGATTGAAGCTTTCTTT
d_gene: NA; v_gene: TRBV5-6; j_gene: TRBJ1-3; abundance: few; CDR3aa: CASSFVGTGLSGNTIYF; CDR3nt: TGTGCCAGCAGCTTTGTGGGCACAGGACTATCTGGAAACACCATATATTTT
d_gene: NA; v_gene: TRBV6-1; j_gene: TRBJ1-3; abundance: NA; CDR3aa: CASSRRSSGNTIYF; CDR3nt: TGTGCCAGCAGTCGACGGAGCTCTGGAAACACCATATATTTT
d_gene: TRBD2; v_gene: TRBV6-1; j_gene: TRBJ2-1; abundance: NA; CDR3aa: CASSEGTSKYNEQFF; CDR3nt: TGTGCCAGCAGCGAAGGGACTAGCAAATACAATGAGCAGTTCTTC
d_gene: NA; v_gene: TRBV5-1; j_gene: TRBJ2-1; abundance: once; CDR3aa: CASSLVPYNEQFF; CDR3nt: TGCGCCAGCAGCTTGGTACCCTACAATGAGCAGTTCTTC
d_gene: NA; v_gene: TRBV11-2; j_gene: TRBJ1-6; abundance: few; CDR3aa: CASSSLVSQGGGSPLHF; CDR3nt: TGTGCCAGCAGCTCCCTTGTCTCGCAGGGAGGGGGTTCACCCCTCCACTTT
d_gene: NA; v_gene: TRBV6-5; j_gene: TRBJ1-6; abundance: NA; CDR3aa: CASSIYNSPLHF; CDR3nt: TGTGCCAGCAGTATCTATAATTCACCCCTCCACTTT
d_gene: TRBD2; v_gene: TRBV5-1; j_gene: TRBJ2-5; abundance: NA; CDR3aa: CASSLASGGALQETQYF; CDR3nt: TGCGCCAGCAGCTTGGCGAGCGGGGGGGCGCTTCAAGAGACCCAGTACTTC
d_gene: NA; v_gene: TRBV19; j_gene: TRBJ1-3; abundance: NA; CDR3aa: CASSSGFYSGNTIYF; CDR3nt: TGTGCCAGTAGTAGCGGGTTCTACTCTGGAAACACCATATATTTT
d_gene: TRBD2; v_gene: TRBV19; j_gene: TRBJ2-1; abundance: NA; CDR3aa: CASSIGTSGSNEQFF; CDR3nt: TGTGCCAGTAGTATTGGGACTAGCGGATCCAATGAGCAGTTCTTC
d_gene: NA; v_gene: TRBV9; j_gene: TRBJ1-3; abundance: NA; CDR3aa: CASSVNSGNTIYF; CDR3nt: TGTGCCAGCAGCGTGAACTCTGGAAACACCATATATTTT
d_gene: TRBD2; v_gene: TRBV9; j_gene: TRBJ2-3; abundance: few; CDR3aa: CASSVSGTSGVFTDTQYF; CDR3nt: TGTGCCAGCAGCGTCTCCGGGACTAGCGGGGTATTCACAGATACGCAGTATTTT
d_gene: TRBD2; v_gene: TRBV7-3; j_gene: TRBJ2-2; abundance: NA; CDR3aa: CASSLRGSGSVNTGELFF; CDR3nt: TGTGCCAGCAGCTTAAGGGGTAGCGGGAGCGTTAACACCGGGGAGCTGTTTTTT
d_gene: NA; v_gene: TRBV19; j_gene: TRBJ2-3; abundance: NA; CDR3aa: CASSTRGGGGDTQYF; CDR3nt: TGTGCCAGTAGTACCCGGGGTGGCGGTGGGGATACGCAGTATTTT
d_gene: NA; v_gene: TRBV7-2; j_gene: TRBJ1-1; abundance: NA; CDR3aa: CASSLFGDEAFF; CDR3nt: TGTGCCAGCAGCTTATTCGGGGACGAGGCTTTCTTT
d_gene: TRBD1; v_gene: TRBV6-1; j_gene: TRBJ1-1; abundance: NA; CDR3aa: CASSRTGGYTEAFF; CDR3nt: TGTGCCAGCAGCCGGACAGGGGGTTACACTGAAGCTTTCTTT
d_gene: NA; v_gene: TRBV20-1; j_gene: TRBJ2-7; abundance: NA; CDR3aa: CSAGRLVEQYF; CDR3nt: TGCAGTGCTGGCCGACTGGTGGAGCAGTACTTC
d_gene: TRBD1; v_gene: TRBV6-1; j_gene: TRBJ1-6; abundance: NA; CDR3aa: CASSVLPGQGVSNSPLHF; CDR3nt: TGTGCCAGCAGTGTATTACCGGGACAGGGGGTCAGTAATTCACCCCTCCACTTT
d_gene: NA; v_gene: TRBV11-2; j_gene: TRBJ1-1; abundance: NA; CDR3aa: CASSLEQRSTEAFF; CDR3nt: TGTGCCAGCAGCTTAGAGCAGAGAAGCACTGAAGCTTTCTTT
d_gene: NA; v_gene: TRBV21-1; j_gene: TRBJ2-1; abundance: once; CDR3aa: CASSKANGGAGEYNEQFF; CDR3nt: TGTGCCAGCAGCAAAGCAAATGGGGGGGCAGGGGAGTACAATGAGCAGTTCTTC
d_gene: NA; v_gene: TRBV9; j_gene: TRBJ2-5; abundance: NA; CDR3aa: CASSETGGPQYF; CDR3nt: TGTGCCAGCAGCGAAACTGGGGGGCCCCAGTACTTC
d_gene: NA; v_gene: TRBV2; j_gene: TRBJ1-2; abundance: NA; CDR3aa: CASSGQLIFQGYTF; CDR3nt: TGTGCCAGCAGTGGTCAGCTAATCTTTCAGGGCTACACCTTC
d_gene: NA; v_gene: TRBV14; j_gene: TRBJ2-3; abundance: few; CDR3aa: CASSPGYHRTDTQYF; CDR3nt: TGTGCCAGCAGCCCAGGGTATCATCGCACAGATACGCAGTATTTT
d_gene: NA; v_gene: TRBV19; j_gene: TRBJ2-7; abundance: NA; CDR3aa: CASSIDMNSYEQYF; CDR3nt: TGTGCCAGTAGTATAGACATGAACTCCTACGAGCAGTACTTC
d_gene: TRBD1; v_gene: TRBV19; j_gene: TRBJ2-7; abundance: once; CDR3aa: CATMSGDSSYEQYF; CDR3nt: TGTGCCACAATGAGTGGGGACAGTTCCTACGAGCAGTACTTC
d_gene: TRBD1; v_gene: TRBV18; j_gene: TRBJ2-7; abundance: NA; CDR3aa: CASSPGQSYSYEQYF; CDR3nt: TGTGCCAGCTCACCGGGACAGTCCTACTCCTACGAGCAGTACTTC
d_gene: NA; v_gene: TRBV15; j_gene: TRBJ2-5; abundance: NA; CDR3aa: CATSREERETQYF; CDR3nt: TGTGCCACCAGCAGAGAAGAAAGGGAGACCCAGTACTTC
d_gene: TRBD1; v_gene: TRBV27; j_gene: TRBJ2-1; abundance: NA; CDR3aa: CASSPARGQDEQFF; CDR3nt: TGTGCCAGCAGCCCTGCGAGGGGGCAGGATGAGCAGTTCTTC
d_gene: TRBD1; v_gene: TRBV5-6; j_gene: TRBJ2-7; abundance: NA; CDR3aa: CASSSGQGAYEQYF; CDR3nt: TGTGCCAGCAGCTCCGGACAGGGGGCCTACGAGCAGTACTTC
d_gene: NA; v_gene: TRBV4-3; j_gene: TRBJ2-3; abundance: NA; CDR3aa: CASSQDRVSTDTQYF; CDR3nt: TGCGCCAGCAGCCAAGACAGGGTGAGCACAGATACGCAGTATTTT
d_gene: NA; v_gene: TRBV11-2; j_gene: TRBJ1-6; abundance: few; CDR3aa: CASSLDPGSPLHF; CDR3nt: TGTGCCAGCAGCTTAGACCCAGGTTCACCCCTCCACTTT
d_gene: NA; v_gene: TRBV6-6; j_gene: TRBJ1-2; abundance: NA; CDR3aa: CASGRGERGRGYTF; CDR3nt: TGTGCCAGCGGCCGAGGGGAGCGGGGACGTGGCTACACCTTC
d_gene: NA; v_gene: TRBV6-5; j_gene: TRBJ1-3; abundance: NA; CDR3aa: CASKEGLVAGNTIYF; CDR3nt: TGTGCCAGCAAGGAGGGTCTCGTAGCTGGAAACACCATATATTTT
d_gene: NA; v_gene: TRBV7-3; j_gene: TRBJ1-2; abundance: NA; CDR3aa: CASSSGQGQGYTF; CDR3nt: TGTGCCAGCAGCTCAGGCCAGGGTCAGGGCTACACCTTC
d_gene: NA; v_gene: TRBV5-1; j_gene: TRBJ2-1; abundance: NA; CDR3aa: CASSLDGYSEQFF; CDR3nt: TGCGCCAGCAGCTTGGATGGGTACAGTGAGCAGTTCTTC
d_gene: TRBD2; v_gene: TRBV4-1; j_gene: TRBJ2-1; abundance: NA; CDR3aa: CASSQGGGIQKQFF; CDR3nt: TGCGCCAGCAGCCAAGGGGGGGGGATTCAGAAGCAGTTCTTC
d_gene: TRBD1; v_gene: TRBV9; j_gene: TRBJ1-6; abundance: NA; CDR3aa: CASSVTGQGNYSPLHF; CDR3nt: TGTGCCAGCAGCGTAACGGGACAGGGGAATTATTCACCCCTCCACTTT
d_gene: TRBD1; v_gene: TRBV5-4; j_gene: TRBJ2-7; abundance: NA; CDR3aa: CASSLGGQGGYEQYF; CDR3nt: TGTGCCAGCAGCTTGGGAGGACAGGGTGGGTACGAGCAGTACTTC
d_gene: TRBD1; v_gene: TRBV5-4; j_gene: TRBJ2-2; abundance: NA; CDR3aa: CASSPRTGVNTGELFF; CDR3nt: TGTGCCAGCAGCCCCCGAACAGGGGTGAACACCGGGGAGCTGTTTTTT
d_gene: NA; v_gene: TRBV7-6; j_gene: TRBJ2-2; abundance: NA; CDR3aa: CASSFTRGGTGELFF; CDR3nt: TGTGCCAGCAGCTTCACCAGGGGGGGGACCGGGGAGCTGTTTTTT
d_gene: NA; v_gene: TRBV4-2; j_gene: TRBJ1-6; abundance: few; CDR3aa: CASSQDEASFNSPLHF; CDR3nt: TGTGCCAGCAGCCAAGATGAAGCCAGCTTTAATTCACCCCTCCACTTT
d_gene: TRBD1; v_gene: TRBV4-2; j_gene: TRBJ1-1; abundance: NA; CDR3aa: CASSRDRDTEAFF; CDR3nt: TGTGCCAGCAGCCGAGACAGGGACACTGAAGCTTTCTTT
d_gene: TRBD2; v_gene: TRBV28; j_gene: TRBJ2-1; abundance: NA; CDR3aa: CASSLLAGGPWEFF; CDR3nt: TGTGCCAGCAGTTTATTAGCGGGGGGGCCCTGGGAGTTCTTC
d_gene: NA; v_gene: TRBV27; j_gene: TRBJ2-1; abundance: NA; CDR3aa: CASSLIGRNNEQFF; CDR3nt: TGTGCCAGCAGTTTGATAGGCAGGAACAATGAGCAGTTCTTC
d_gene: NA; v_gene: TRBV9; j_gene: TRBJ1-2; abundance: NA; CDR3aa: CASSAPGSPGYTF; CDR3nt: TGTGCCAGCAGCGCTCCGGGCTCCCCCGGCTACACCTTC
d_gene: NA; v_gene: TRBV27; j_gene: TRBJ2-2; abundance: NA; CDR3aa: CASRPGTGELFF; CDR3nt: TGTGCCAGCAGGCCCGGTACCGGGGAGCTGTTTTTT
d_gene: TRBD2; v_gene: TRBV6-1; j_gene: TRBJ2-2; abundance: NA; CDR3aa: CASSATSGGATGELFF; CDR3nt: TGTGCCAGCAGTGCTACTAGCGGGGGGGCGACCGGGGAGCTGTTTTTT
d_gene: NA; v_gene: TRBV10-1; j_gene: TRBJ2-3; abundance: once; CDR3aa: CASSGAISPLDTQYF; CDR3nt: TGCGCCAGCAGCGGGGCTATATCCCCTTTGGATACGCAGTATTTT
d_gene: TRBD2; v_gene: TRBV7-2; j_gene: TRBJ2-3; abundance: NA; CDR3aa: CASSSDPSLAGDTDTQYF; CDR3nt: TGTGCCAGCAGCTCTGACCCGTCACTAGCGGGAGACACAGATACGCAGTATTTT
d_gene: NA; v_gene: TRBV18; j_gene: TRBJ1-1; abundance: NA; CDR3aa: CASTTNLDTEAFF; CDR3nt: TGTGCCAGCACTACTAACCTAGACACTGAAGCTTTCTTT
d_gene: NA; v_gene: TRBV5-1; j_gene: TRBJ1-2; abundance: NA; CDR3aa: CASSLGGGAGYTF; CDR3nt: TGCGCCAGCAGCTTGGGGGGTGGCGCTGGCTACACCTTC